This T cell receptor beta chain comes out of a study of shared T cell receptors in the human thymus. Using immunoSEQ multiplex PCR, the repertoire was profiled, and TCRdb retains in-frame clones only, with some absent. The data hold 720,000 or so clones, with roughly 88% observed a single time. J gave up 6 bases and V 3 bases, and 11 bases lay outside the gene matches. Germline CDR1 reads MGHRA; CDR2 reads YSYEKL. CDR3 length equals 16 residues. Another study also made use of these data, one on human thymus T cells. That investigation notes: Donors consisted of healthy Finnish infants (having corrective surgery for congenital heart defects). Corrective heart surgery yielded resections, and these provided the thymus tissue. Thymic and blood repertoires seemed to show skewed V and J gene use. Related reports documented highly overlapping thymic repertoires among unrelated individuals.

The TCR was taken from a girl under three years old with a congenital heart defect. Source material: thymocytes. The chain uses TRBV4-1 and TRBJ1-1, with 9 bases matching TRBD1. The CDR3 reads CASSQARNRGLAEAFF. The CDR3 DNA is TGCGCCAGCAGCCAGGCGCGAAACAGGGGGCTTGCTGAAGCTTTCTTT.